Here is one T cell receptor beta chain with its context. Antigen unknown. Researchers built TCR beta cDNA using 5'RACE template switching with UMIs. No DNA is given; TCRdb re-called the 5' RACE reads and lists each CDR3 protein once. This sample contains a few hundred thousand distinct CDR3 sequences. The source of the sample is a study of T cells expressing NK-cell markers. About the study: Sorted CD3+CD56+NKG2C+, CD3+CD56+NKG2C- and CD3+CD56-NKG2C+ T-cell subsets were beta-chain profiled. Serological testing identified most of the eight sequenced donors as HCMV-seropositive and one as seronegative. Overall study results and limits: In several donors, dominant CD3+CD56+NKG2C+ clones formed about 1.0-8% of CD8+ cells.

Germline CDR1 is MGHDK and CDR2 is SYGVNS. This CDR3 has 15 amino acids. This sequence joins TRBV25-1 and TRBJ2-1. Sequences were obtained from blood T cells: a sorted CD56 or NKG2C T cell subset, CD4+ or CD8+ T cells, or bulk PBMC T cells (not recorded which). The clonotype originates from a woman aged 45-65 years in good health. The CDR3 reads CASSVTPSHSGEQFF.